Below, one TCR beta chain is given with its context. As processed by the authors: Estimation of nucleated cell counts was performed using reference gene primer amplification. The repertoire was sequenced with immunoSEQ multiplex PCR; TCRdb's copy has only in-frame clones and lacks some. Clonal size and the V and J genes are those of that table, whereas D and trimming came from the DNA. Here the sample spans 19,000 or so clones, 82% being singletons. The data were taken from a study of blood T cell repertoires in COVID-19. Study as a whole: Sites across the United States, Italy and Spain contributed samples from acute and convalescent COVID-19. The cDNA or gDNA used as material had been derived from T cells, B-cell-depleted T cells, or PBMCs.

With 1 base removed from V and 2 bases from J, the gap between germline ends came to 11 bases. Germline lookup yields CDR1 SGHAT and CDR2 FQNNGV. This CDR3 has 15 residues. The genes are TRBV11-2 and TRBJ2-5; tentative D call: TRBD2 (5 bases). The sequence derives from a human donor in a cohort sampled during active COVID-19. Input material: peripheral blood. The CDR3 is CASSLALPGQETQYF. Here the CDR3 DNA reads TGTGCCAGCAGCTTAGCTCTCCCGGGGCAAGAGACCCAGTACTTC.